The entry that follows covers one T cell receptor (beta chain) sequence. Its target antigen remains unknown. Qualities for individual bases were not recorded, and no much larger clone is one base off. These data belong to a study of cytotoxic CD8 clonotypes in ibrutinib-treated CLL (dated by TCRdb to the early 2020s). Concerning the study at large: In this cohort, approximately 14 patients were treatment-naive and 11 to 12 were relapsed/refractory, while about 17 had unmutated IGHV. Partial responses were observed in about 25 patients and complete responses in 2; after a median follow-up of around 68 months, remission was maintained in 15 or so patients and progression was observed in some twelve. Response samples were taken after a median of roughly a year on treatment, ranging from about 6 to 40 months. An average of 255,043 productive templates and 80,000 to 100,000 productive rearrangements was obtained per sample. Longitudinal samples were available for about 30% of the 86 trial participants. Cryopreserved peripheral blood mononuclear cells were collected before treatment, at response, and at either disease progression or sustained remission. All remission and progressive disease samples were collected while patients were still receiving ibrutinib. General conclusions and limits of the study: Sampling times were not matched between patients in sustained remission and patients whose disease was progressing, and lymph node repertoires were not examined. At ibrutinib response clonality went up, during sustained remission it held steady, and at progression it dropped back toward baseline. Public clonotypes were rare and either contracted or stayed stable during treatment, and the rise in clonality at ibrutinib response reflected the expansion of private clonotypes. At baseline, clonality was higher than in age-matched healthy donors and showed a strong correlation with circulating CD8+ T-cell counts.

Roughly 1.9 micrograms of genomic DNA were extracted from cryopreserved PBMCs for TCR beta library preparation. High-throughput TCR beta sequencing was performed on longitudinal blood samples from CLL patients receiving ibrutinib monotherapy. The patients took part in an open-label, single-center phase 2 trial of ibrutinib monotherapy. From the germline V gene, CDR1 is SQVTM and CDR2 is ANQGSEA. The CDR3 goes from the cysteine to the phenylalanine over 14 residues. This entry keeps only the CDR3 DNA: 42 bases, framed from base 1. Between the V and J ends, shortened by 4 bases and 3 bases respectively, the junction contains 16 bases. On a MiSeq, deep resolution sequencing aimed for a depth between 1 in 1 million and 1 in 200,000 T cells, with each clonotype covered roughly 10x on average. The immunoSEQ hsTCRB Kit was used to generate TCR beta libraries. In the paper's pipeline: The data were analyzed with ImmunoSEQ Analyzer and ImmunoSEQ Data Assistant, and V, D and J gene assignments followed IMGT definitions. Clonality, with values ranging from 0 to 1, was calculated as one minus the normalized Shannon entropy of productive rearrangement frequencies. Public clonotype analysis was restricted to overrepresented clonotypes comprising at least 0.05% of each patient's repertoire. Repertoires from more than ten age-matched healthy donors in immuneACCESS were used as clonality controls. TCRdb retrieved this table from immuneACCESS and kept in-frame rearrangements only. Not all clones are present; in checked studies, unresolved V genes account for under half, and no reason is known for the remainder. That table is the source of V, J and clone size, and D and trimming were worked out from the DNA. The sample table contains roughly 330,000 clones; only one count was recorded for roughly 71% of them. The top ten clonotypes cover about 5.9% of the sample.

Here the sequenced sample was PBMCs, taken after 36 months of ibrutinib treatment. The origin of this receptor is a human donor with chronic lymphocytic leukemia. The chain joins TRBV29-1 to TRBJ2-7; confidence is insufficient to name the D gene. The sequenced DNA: TGCAGCGTTGTAGAAACACCACGCCGCTACGAGCAGTACTTC. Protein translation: CSVVETPRRYEQYF.